The clone carrying this TCR beta chain came up a few times. Its antigen is undetermined. This specimen comes from a study of CD8 T cells in ankylosing spondylitis. Trimming pared 0 bases from V and 7 bases from J, leaving 3 bases between. Germline V gives CDR1 SQVTM, CDR2 ANQGSEA. The CDR3 runs 10 residues. Study-wide findings and caveats: Before this, some motif variants had been reported in reactive arthritis synovial fluid and blood. Blood from ankylosing spondylitis patients appeared to carry a characteristic roughly eight-variant TCR beta motif. Clones linked to disease were reported to show significant enrichment in matched ankylosing spondylitis synovial fluid.

It was by quantitative 5'-RACE with molecular barcodes that TCR beta libraries were made. TCRdb re-derived calls from the 5' RACE reads in MiXCR, one entry per CDR3 protein. The sample lists roughly 200,000 distinct CDR3 sequences, about 13% occurring once. This receptor was obtained from a male donor with ankylosing spondylitis or in good health (not recorded which). The chain uses TRBV29-1 and TRBJ1-2, with D unresolved. Material for sequencing was blood, either unsorted or a sorted T cell fraction (not recorded which). The DNA for the CDR3 is TGCAGCGTTGAAGATGGTGGCTACACCTTC. It encodes CSVEDGGYTF. Looking up the rest from reference TRBV29-1 and TRBJ1-2 gives the full variable domain: SAVISQKPSRDICQRGTSLTIQCQVDSQVTMMFWYRQQPGQSLTLIATANQGSEATYESGFVIDKFPISRPNLTFSTLTVSNMSPEDSSIYLCSVEDGGYTFGSGTRLTVV.